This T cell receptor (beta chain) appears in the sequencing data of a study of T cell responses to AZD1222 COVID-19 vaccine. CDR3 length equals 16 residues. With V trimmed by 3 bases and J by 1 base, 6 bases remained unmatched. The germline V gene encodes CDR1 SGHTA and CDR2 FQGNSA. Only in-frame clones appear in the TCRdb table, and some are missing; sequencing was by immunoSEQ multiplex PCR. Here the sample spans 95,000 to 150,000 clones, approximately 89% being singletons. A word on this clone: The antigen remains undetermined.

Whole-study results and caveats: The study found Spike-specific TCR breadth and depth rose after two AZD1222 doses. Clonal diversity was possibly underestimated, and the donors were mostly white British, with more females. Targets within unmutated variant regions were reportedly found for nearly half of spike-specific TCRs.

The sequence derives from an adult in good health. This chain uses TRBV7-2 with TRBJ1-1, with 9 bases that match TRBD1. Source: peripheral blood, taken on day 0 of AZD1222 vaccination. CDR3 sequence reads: CASSFRDRAKNTEAFF. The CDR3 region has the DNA TGTGCCAGCAGCTTCCGGGACAGGGCTAAGAACACTGAAGCTTTCTTT.